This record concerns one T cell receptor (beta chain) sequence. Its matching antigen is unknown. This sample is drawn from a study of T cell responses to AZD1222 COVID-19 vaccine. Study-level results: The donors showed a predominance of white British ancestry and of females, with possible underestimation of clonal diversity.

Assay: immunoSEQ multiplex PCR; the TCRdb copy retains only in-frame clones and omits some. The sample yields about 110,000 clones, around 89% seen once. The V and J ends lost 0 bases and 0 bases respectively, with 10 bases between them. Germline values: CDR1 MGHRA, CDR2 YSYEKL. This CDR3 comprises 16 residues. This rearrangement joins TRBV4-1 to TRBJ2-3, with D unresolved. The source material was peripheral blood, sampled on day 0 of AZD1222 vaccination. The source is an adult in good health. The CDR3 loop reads CASSQDQAASTDTQYF. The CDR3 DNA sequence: TGCGCCAGCAGCCAAGACCAGGCCGCTAGCACAGATACGCAGTATTTT.